One and the same sample provided the 2 T cell receptor beta chains below, sequenced in a study of blood T cell repertoires in COVID-19. Using immunoSEQ multiplex PCR, the repertoire was profiled, and TCRdb retains in-frame clones only, with some absent. In the table there are more than 55,000 clones, around 88% of which are singletons. Sequenced input: peripheral blood. The origin of the receptors is a man between 60 and 75 years old with acute or convalescent COVID-19.

The rearrangement links TRBV7-3 to TRBJ2-1; 9 bases agree with TRBD2. Germline-derived CDR1 and CDR2 are SGHTA and FQGTGA. There are 16 residues in the CDR3. J lost 7 bases, V lost 6 bases, and 13 bases had no gene match. CDR3 amino acids: CASSEMASGTGNEQFF. The CDR3 bases are TGTGCCAGCAGTGAAATGGCTAGCGGGACGGGTAATGAGCAGTTCTTC.

This sequence joins TRBV3-1 (or the pseudogene TRBV3-2) and TRBJ2-1, with 12 nucleotides matching TRBD2. V gave up 2 bases and J gave up 7 bases; unmatched junction bases: 9. The CDR3 sequence is 17 residues long. Germline V gene lookup returns CDR1 LGHDT and CDR2 YNNKEL (reference sequence). The CDR3 DNA follows: TGTGCCAGCAGCCAAATGCGATCTAGCGGGAGGGCGAATGAGCAGTTCTTC. It is translated as CASSQMRSSGRANEQFF.